This T cell receptor beta chain was identified during a study of T cells in Graves' hyperthyroidism and ophthalmopathy. Study background: Peripheral blood collection took place at initial diagnosis, before any treatment. Study results and limitations: Researchers found most expanded thyroid clonotypes above 0.001 in blood as well.

At least ten counts were recorded for this clonotype. What it binds is unknown. The study left out patients who had uncontrolled infection, other autoimmune disease, pregnancy or lactation. Diagnostic decisions used clinical symptoms, serum thyroxine and TRAb, thyroid ultrasound and orbital computed tomography. From RNA transcripts, TCR beta CDR3 regions were amplified. The HTBI primer set drove a first-round RT-PCR of the TCR CDR3. TCRdb called the multiplex PCR reads again in MiXCR, with one record for every CDR3 protein. This table holds roughly 800,000 distinct CDR3 sequences, roughly 37% found once. Trimming took off 11 bases at V and 6 bases at J, with 19 bases between the two ends. CDR3 length equals 13 residues. Germline lookup yields CDR1 WNHNN and CDR2 SYGVQD (reference sequence).

The V gene is TRBV10-1, the J gene TRBJ1-2; D is unclear. Source material: blood. The source is a man in his late teens or twenties with Graves' hyperthyroidism. The CDR3 protein is CALQDSRTDGYTF. Here the CDR3 DNA reads TGCGCCCTCCAAGATAGCAGGACGGATGGCTACACCTTC.